The clone carrying this T cell receptor beta chain was found once. The sample belongs to a study of blood T cell repertoires in COVID-19. About the study: Sources were T cells, B-cell-depleted T cells, or PBMCs; the material itself was cDNA or gDNA.

It was during active infection that Seattle patients were enrolled and then longitudinally followed. The CDR3 length is 18 residues. Original data processing: Estimated nucleated cell counts came from reference gene primer amplification. The data were produced by immunoSEQ multiplex PCR, yet TCRdb's version contains in-frame clones alone and is incomplete. V and J calls plus clone size are reproduced from that table; the DNA served to infer D and trimming. Of approximately 210,000 clones in the sample, under 85% are singletons; the top ten hold about 7.8%. The receptor comes from an elderly woman with COVID-19, enrolled during active disease. The chain recombines TRBV21-1 with TRBJ2-7; the DNA was not compared with TRBD2, the D call given in the table. TRBV21-1 is a pseudogene locus. The specimen sequenced was peripheral blood. The CDR3: CASSKGMARTSFMYEQYF. DNA of the CDR3: TGTGCCAGCAGCAAAGGGATGGCACGGACTAGCTTTATGTACGAGCAGTACTTC.